One and the same sample provided the 17 T cell receptor beta chains below, sequenced in a study of blood T cell repertoires in COVID-19. Produced via immunoSEQ multiplex PCR; TCRdb's table is partial and in-frame only. The repertoire holds roughly 170,000 clones, with about 88% as singletons. Sequenced input: peripheral blood. The receptors derive from a man between 40 and 49 years old with active or convalescent COVID-19.

The chain is built from TRBV6-5 and TRBJ1-5, with 9 positions matching TRBD1. V gave up 6 bases and J gave up 2 bases; unmatched junction bases: 2. The CDR3 has 14 amino acids. The germline gives CDR1 MNHEY, CDR2 SVGAGI. This chain's CDR3 is CASSRDRGNQPQHF. In DNA form, the CDR3 reads TGTGCCAGCAGCCGGGACAGGGGCAATCAGCCCCAGCATTTT.

The chain has TRBV6-5 and TRBJ1-6; 8 bases match TRBD1. Germline V gene sequence: CDR1 MNHEY, CDR2 SVGAGI. V gave up 8 bases and J gave up 7 bases; unmatched junction bases: 4. CDR3 length: 13 residues. This chain's CDR3 is CASGGQVNSPLHF. The CDR3 nucleotides read TGTGCCAGCGGGGGACAGGTGAATTCACCCCTCCACTTT.

The chain carries TRBV9 and TRBJ2-7; 9 bases agree with TRBD2. The CDR3 covers 17 residues. Germline-derived CDR1 and CDR2 are SGDLS and YYNGEE. V shed 5 bases, J shed 5 bases, and the junction held 17 bases outside the gene matches. DNA for the CDR3: TGTGCCAGCAGTCCAGGACTAGCGTCGGAGGCTTGGGACGAGCAGTACTTC. Encoded protein: CASSPGLASEAWDEQYF.

CDR3 in amino acids: CASSRQETQYF. CDR3 sequence (DNA): TGTGCCAGCAGTCGGCAAGAGACCCAGTACTTC. V and J are TRBV28 and TRBJ2-5; the D is unclear. Germline assignment: CDR1 MDHEN and CDR2 SYDVKM. CDR3 length: 11 amino acids. With 5 bases removed from V and 2 bases from J, the gap between germline ends came to 3 bases.

The CDR3 DNA is TGTGCCAGCAGCTGGGGACAGGGGACATACAATGAGCAGTTCTTC. Translated: CASSWGQGTYNEQFF. This chain connects TRBV5-6 to TRBJ2-1; TRBD1 matches 10 bases. Looked up from germline, CDR1 is SGHDT and CDR2 is YYEEEE. V was pared by 3 bases and J by 4 bases, with 4 bases of the junction left unmatched. The CDR3 covers 15 residues.

The chain links TRBV4-1 to TRBJ1-2; 11 bases are a match to TRBD1. Germline V gene data show CDR1 as MGHRA and CDR2 as YSYEKL. J gave up 3 bases and V 5 bases, and 5 bases lay outside the gene matches. This CDR3 has 15 residues. In DNA, the CDR3 is TGCGCCAGCAGCTCACCGGGACAGGGGGACTATGGCTACACCTTC. It yields the protein CASSSPGQGDYGYTF.

The table lists this clone with a count of one. The genes are TRBV4-2 and TRBJ1-2; tentatively, D is TRBD1 (6 bases). From germline, CDR1 is LGHNA and CDR2 YNFKEQ. V lost 1 base and J 8 bases, leaving 14 bases between the germline ends. The CDR3 has 14 amino acids. Here the CDR3 DNA reads TGTGCCAGCAGCCAAGCGGACAGAGGGGACGGCTACACCTTC. This translates into CASSQADRGDGYTF.

Only a few counts were recorded for this clone. The rearrangement joins TRBV19 to TRBJ2-1, with 8 bases matching TRBD2. With 6 bases clipped from V and 8 bases from J, the junction kept 3 bases outside the gene matches. This CDR3 has 12 residues. Germline CDR1 LNHDA, CDR2 SQIVND (reference sequence). The chain's CDR3 is CASSGGAYEQFF. The CDR3 coding sequence is TGTGCCAGTAGCGGGGGGGCCTATGAGCAGTTCTTC.

V gene TRBV5-1 combines with J gene TRBJ2-6, with 11 bases matching TRBD2. The CDR3 length is 19 residues. V was clipped by 5 bases and J by 0 bases; unmatched bases: 10. In germline, CDR1 is SGHRS, CDR2 YFSETQ. Here the CDR3 DNA reads TGCGCCAGCAGGGATCCTAGCGGGGGGACCTTCTCTGGGGCCAACGTCCTGACTTTC. Its protein is CASRDPSGGTFSGANVLTF.

This clone was detected only once. The J gene is TRBJ1-6, the V gene TRBV10-3; TRBD1 is a possible D gene (5 bases). The germline V and J ends were trimmed by 4 bases and 8 bases, with 9 bases remaining between them. The CDR3 runs 13 residues. Germline V gene sequence: CDR1 ENHRY, CDR2 SYGVKD. The CDR3 nucleotides are TGTGCCATCAGTGCCAGGGATTATTCACCCCTCCACTTT. Translated, it gives CAISARDYSPLHF.

The chain employs TRBV7-9 and TRBJ2-2; possibly TRBD1 for D (6 bases). Germline assignment: CDR1 SEHNR and CDR2 FQNEAQ (reference sequence). This CDR3 contains 17 residues. V was pared by 0 bases and J by 0 bases, with 11 bases between. The CDR3 nucleotides read TGTGCCAGCAGCTTAGCGCTCGGGACAACGAACACCGGGGAGCTGTTTTTT. Protein: CASSLALGTTNTGELFF.

The chain recombines TRBV29-1 with TRBJ2-1; TRBD2 aligns across 11 bases. V trimming: 7 bases; J trimming: 7 bases; junction bases outside the gene matches: 9. Germline lookup yields CDR1 SQVTM and CDR2 ANQGSEA. The CDR3 has 14 residues. This CDR3 is CSGNIAGGLNEQFF. As DNA, the CDR3 is TGCAGCGGAAACATAGCGGGGGGGCTTAATGAGCAGTTCTTC.

The CDR3 region is CATSPLQGLSNQPQHF. CDR3 in DNA: TGTGCCACCAGCCCCCTACAGGGGCTTAGCAATCAGCCCCAGCATTTT. V usage is TRBV15 and J usage is TRBJ1-5, with 7 bases fitting TRBD1. Germline V CDR1 and CDR2: LNHNV, YYDKDF (reference sequence). J was trimmed by 0 bases and V by 5 bases; bases with no gene match: 7. The CDR3 has 16 residues.

This chain links TRBV15 with TRBJ1-5; D is unclear. Trimming stripped 5 bases from V and 6 bases from J, with 14 bases between. Germline assignment: CDR1 LNHNV and CDR2 YYDKDF (reference sequence). The CDR3 is 14 amino acids. In DNA form, the CDR3 reads TGTGCCACCAGCTCAGGCGGGGAAAGTCAGCCCCAGCATTTT. Translated: CATSSGGESQPQHF.

The chain carries TRBV3-1 (or the pseudogene TRBV3-2) and TRBJ2-6; D call uncertain. Germline V gene sequence: CDR1 LGHDT, CDR2 YNNKEL (reference sequence). Trimming pared 0 bases from V and 4 bases from J, leaving 4 bases between. This CDR3 contains 14 residues. The DNA for the CDR3 is TGTGCCAGCAGCCAAGATACAGGGGCCAACGTCCTGACTTTC. Translating gives CASSQDTGANVLTF.

J is TRBJ2-3 and V is TRBV14, with 8 bases aligning to TRBD2. The V gene end was trimmed by 5 bases and the J gene end by 7 bases; junction bases not matched to a gene: 11. CDR1 is SGHDN, CDR2 FVKESK, per germline. The length of the CDR3 is 15 residues. This CDR3 reads CASSSGGVLQNTQYF. DNA for the CDR3: TGTGCCAGCAGCTCGGGGGGGGTCTTACAAAATACGCAGTATTTT. Complete variable domain (other parts from reference TRBV14 and TRBJ2-3): EAGVTQFPSHSVIEKGQTVTLRCDPISGHDNLYWYRRVMGKEIKFLLHFVKESKQDESGMPNNRFLAERTGGTYSTLKVQPAELEDSGVYFCASSSGGVLQNTQYFGPGTRLTVL.

The CDR3 sequence: CASSLGLASDTQYF. The DNA for the CDR3 is TGTGCCAGCAGCTTAGGACTAGCCTCAGATACGCAGTATTTT. V usage is TRBV7-2 and J usage is TRBJ2-3; 7 positions agree with TRBD2. With V trimmed by 1 base and J by 4 bases, 2 bases remained unmatched. This CDR3 has 14 amino acids. CDR1 is SGHTA, CDR2 FQGNSA, per germline. Filled out from reference TRBV7-2 and TRBJ2-3, the complete variable domain reads GAGVSQSPSNKVTEKGKDVELRCDPISGHTALYWYRQSLGQGLEFLIYFQGNSAPDKSGLPSDRFSAERTGGSVSTLTIQRTQQEDSAVYLCASSLGLASDTQYFGPGTRLTVL.